The T cell receptor (beta chain) under discussion was sequenced for a study of T cell changes during pregnancy in multiple sclerosis. Germline assignment: CDR1 MDHEN and CDR2 SYDVKM. The CDR3 loop spans 14 amino acids. The V and J ends lost 8 bases and 5 bases respectively, with 13 bases between them. Here immunoSEQ multiplex PCR was the method, and the copy in TCRdb shows in-frame clones only, minus some. The profile shows roughly 87,000 clones, about 90% of them singletons. This clone was recorded once. The clonotype comes from a female donor in good health, serving as a control in a pregnancy study. Some clones in this sample may be carry-over from other donors' samples. The specimen was PBMCs, collected in the first trimester of pregnancy. The rearrangement joins TRBV28 to TRBJ1-6, with a possible D match to TRBD1 (5 bases). As DNA, the CDR3 is TGTGCCAGCGTGGCCAGACAGAATAATTCACCCCTCCACTTT. Translation: CASVARQNNSPLHF.